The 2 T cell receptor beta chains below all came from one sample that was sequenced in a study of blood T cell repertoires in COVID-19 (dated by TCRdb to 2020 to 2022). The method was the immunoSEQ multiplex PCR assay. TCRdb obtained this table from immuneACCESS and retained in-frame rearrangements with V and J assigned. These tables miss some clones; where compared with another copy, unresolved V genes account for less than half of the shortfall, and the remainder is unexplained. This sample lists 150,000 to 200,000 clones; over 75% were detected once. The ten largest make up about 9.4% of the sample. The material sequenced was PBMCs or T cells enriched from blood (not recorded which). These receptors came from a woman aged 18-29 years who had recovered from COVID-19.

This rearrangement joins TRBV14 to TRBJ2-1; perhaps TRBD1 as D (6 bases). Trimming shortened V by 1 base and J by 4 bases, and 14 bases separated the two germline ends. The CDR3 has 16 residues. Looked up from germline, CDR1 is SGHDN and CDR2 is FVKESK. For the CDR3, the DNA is TGTGCCAGCAGCCAAGTCATTCAGGGGCCTTACAATGAGCAGTTCTTC. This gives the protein CASSQVIQGPYNEQFF.

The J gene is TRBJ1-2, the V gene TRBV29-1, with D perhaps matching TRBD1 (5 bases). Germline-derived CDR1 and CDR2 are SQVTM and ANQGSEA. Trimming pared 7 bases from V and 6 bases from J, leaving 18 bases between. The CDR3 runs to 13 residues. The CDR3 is CSARTGGWDGYTF. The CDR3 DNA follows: TGCAGCGCACGGACGGGGGGTTGGGATGGCTACACCTTC. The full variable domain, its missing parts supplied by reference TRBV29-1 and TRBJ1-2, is SAVISQKPSRDICQRGTSLTIQCQVDSQVTMMFWYRQQPGQSLTLIATANQGSEATYESGFVIDKFPISRPNLTFSTLTVSNMSPEDSSIYLCSARTGGWDGYTFGSGTRLTVV.